The 25 T cell receptor beta chains below were found in one sample sequenced in a study of blood T cell repertoires in COVID-19. This table comes from immunoSEQ multiplex PCR, and its TCRdb copy is limited to in-frame clones, with some not included. Found here are approximately 180,000 clones, more than 75% of them singletons; the top ten hold about 4.4%. The sequenced material came from peripheral blood. The receptors here all came from a human donor in a cohort sampled during active COVID-19.

The V call is TRBV7-9, the J call TRBJ1-4, with TRBD1 matching over 10 bases. Per germline, CDR1 SEHNR and CDR2 FQNEAQ (reference sequence). Unmatched junction bases numbered 3, after V lost 3 bases and J lost 8 bases. The CDR3 totals 14 residues. For the CDR3, the DNA is TGTGCCAGCAGCTTTCGGGACAGGGGCGAAAAACTGTTTTTT. Amino acid sequence: CASSFRDRGEKLFF.

The chain combines TRBV5-1 with TRBJ1-1; 8 bases are shared with TRBD1. The junction had 2 bases not matched to a gene; V was cut back by 3 bases and J by 7 bases. This CDR3 has 12 residues. Germline CDR1 is SGHRS and CDR2 is YFSETQ. The CDR3 DNA reads as TGCGCCAGCAGCTCGGGACAGGTTGAAGCTTTCTTT. The encoded protein is CASSSGQVEAFF.

The chain is built from TRBV27 and TRBJ2-3; the match to TRBD2 covers 10 bases. Trimming removed 5 bases from V and 4 bases from J; junction bases left unmatched: 9. Germline assignment: CDR1 MNHEY and CDR2 SMNVEV (reference sequence). The CDR3 is 16 amino acids. Here the CDR3 DNA reads TGTGCCAGCAGTCTCCTATCTAGCGGGGGCGCAGATACGCAGTATTTT. It is translated as CASSLLSSGGADTQYF.

V usage is TRBV6-5 and J usage is TRBJ1-5; the match to TRBD1 covers 8 bases. Germline V CDR1 and CDR2: MNHEY, SVGAGI. The V gene end was trimmed by 6 bases and the J gene end by 5 bases; junction bases not matched to a gene: 9. The CDR3 is made up of 15 amino acids. CDR3 sequence (DNA): TGTGCCAGCAGAGCTGGACAGGGCGTCCATCAGCCCCAGCATTTT. It translates to CASRAGQGVHQPQHF.

The chain couples TRBV12-3 or TRBV12-4 to TRBJ2-7; a possible D gene is TRBD1 (5 bases). Trimming removed 2 bases from V and 3 bases from J, with 8 bases in between. The CDR3 covers 13 residues. The CDR3 nucleotides read TGTGCCAGCAGTTTATCAGGGTACTACGAGCAGTACTTC. It translates to CASSLSGYYEQYF.

V gene TRBV11-2 combines with J gene TRBJ2-1; unclear D gene. The CDR3 is 14 amino acids. V was cut by 5 bases and J by 0 bases, with 8 bases left in between. Germline CDR1 SGHAT, CDR2 FQNNGV. This chain's CDR3 is CASSVNPSYNEQFF. The DNA of the CDR3 is TGTGCCAGCAGCGTCAATCCCTCCTACAATGAGCAGTTCTTC.

The genes are TRBV11-2 and TRBJ2-7; D remains ambiguous. Between the trimmed V and J ends, which lost 1 base and 2 bases, there was a span of 12 bases. CDR1 and CDR2 (germline): SGHAT, FQNNGV. The CDR3 is made up of 15 amino acids. The CDR3 sequence is CASSLAASSAYEQYF. In nucleotides, the CDR3 is TGTGCCAGCAGCTTAGCCGCCTCCAGCGCCTACGAGCAGTACTTC.

V and J are TRBV2 and TRBJ2-5, with unresolved D. V lost 7 bases and J lost 5, with 11 bases in between. In germline, CDR1 is SNHLY, CDR2 FYNNEI. The CDR3 covers 12 residues. This CDR3 is CASTVLRETQYF. Written as DNA, the CDR3 is TGTGCCAGCACTGTACTCCGGGAGACCCAGTACTTC.

The chain combines TRBV5-4 with TRBJ2-7; 7 bases fit TRBD2. This CDR3 spans 14 amino acids. The V and J ends lost 1 base and 0 bases, in that order; junction bases with no gene match: 1. The germline CDR1 and CDR2 sequences are SGHNT and YYREEE (reference sequence). The CDR3 is CASSLSGASYEQYF. The CDR3 nucleotides read TGTGCCAGCAGCTTGAGCGGGGCCTCCTACGAGCAGTACTTC.

This clone was recorded once. This chain links TRBV7-9 with TRBJ1-2, with 7 bases identical to TRBD1. The germline V gene encodes CDR1 SEHNR and CDR2 FQNEAQ (reference sequence). CDR3 length equals 14 residues. Losses at the gene ends were 7 bases for V and 4 bases for J; bases not matched to a gene: 9. The CDR3 coding sequence is TGTGCCAGCACCACCAGGACAGGTGCCTATGGCTACACCTTC. This translates into CASTTRTGAYGYTF. Combining the CDR3 with reference TRBV7-9 and TRBJ1-2 gives the whole variable domain DTGVSQNPRHKITKRGQNVTFRCDPISEHNRLYWYRQTLGQGPEFLTYFQNEAQLEKSRLLSDRFSAERPKGSFSTLEIQRTEQGDSAMYLCASTTRTGAYGYTFGSGTRLTVV.

V usage is TRBV7-9 and J usage is TRBJ1-1, with D tentatively TRBD1 (5 bases). CDR1 is SEHNR, CDR2 FQNEAQ, per germline (reference sequence). Trimming shortened V by 2 bases and J by 0 bases, and 7 bases separated the two germline ends. The CDR3 loop spans 14 amino acids. CDR3 loop: CASSLQGMNTEAFF. In DNA form, the CDR3 reads TGTGCCAGCAGCTTACAGGGAATGAACACTGAAGCTTTCTTT.

The CDR3 spells CASSFGGGIPDTQYF. The DNA for the CDR3 is TGCGCCAGCAGCTTTGGCGGGGGAATCCCAGATACGCAGTATTTT. The V call is TRBV5-1, the J call TRBJ2-3, with 7 bases that match TRBD2. Germline V gene lookup returns CDR1 SGHRS and CDR2 YFSETQ. V was pared by 2 bases and J by 4 bases, with 7 bases of the junction left unmatched. This CDR3 has 15 residues.

This rearrangement joins TRBV19 to TRBJ1-2; TRBD1 matches at 8 bases. The V and J ends lost 6 bases and 3 bases, in that order; junction bases with no gene match: 6. The CDR3 is 14 amino acids. Germline CDR1 reads LNHDA; CDR2 reads SQIVND (reference sequence). The CDR3 DNA is TGTGCCAGTAGACCCTCGACAGGGGACTATGGCTACACCTTC. Its translation: CASRPSTGDYGYTF.

This chain connects TRBV4-3 to TRBJ1-4; D remains ambiguous. Per the germline V gene, CDR1 is LGHNA and CDR2 is YSLEER. The CDR3 has 16 amino acids. V gave up 0 bases and J gave up 8 bases, with 16 bases separating them. CDR3: CASSQDQLGSVEKLFF. The CDR3 region has the DNA TGCGCCAGCAGCCAAGATCAATTAGGGAGCGTCGAAAAACTGTTTTTT.

This clone showed up just once. CDR3 nucleotide sequence: TGCGCCAGCAGCCAAAGGTCCGGACTAGCGGGGCCATACAATGAGCAGTTCTTC. Translation gives CASSQRSGLAGPYNEQFF. This rearrangement joins TRBV4-3 to TRBJ2-1; 12 nucleotides line up with TRBD2. J gave up 4 bases and V 2 bases, and 9 bases lay outside the gene matches. The germline gives CDR1 LGHNA, CDR2 YSLEER. The CDR3 covers 18 residues.

CDR3 sequence: CASSIRGGDGTF. CDR3 in DNA: TGTGCCAGTAGTATCAGAGGCGGAGATGGGACCTTC. The chain is built from TRBV19 and TRBJ1-2; unclear D gene. Germline CDR1 reads LNHDA; CDR2 reads SQIVND (reference sequence). V gave up 3 bases and J gave up 14 bases, with 16 bases separating them. The CDR3 loop spans 12 amino acids.

The CDR3 region is CASSLGTPGYEQYF. The CDR3, as DNA: TGTGCCAGCAGCTTGGGGACACCCGGCTACGAGCAGTACTTC. This rearrangement joins TRBV5-4 to TRBJ2-7, with D tentatively TRBD1 (5 bases). Germline V gene lookup returns CDR1 SGHNT and CDR2 YYREEE (reference sequence). With 0 bases removed from V and 3 bases from J, the gap between germline ends came to 10 bases. CDR3 length: 14 amino acids.

V is TRBV30 and J is TRBJ1-4; 7 positions agree with TRBD1. This CDR3 has 14 residues. The ends lost 0 bases at V and 5 bases at J; junction bases unmatched: 3. Looked up from germline, CDR1 is GTSNPN and CDR2 is SVGIG (reference sequence). The CDR3 DNA sequence: TGTGCCTGGAGTGTTCAGGGGGTGAATGAAAAACTGTTTTTT. Protein: CAWSVQGVNEKLFF.

The chain joins TRBV19 to TRBJ1-5, with TRBD1 identical over 7 bases. Losses at the gene ends were 4 bases for V and 2 bases for J; bases not matched to a gene: 8. This CDR3 is built from 16 residues. The V gene's germline CDR1 is LNHDA and CDR2 SQIVND (reference sequence). The CDR3 region is CASSRDRPYGNQPQHF. In DNA, the CDR3 is TGTGCCAGTAGTAGGGACAGACCCTATGGCAATCAGCCCCAGCATTTT.

This clone was counted a few times. This chain uses TRBV3-1 (or the pseudogene TRBV3-2) with TRBJ2-1, with 13 bases fitting TRBD2. With V trimmed by 0 bases and J by 4 bases, 3 bases remained unmatched. The CDR3 is made up of 17 amino acids. Germline V CDR1 and CDR2: LGHDT, YNNKEL (reference sequence). CDR3 nucleotides: TGTGCCAGCAGCCAAGAAAGGGGACTAGCGGGGTACAATGAGCAGTTCTTC. Translating gives CASSQERGLAGYNEQFF.

CDR3: CASSQGGQNEKLFF. CDR3 nucleotides: TGTGCCAGCAGCCAAGGGGGTCAGAATGAAAAACTGTTTTTT. The rearrangement joins TRBV5-6 to TRBJ1-4; possible D gene TRBD1, 6 bases. This CDR3 region has 14 residues. V lost 4 bases, J lost 5 bases, and 12 bases lay in between. Per the germline V gene, CDR1 is SGHDT and CDR2 is YYEEEE.

V is TRBV10-3 and J is TRBJ2-1; tentative D call: TRBD2 (5 bases). V dropped 5 bases and J dropped 0 bases, with 11 bases sitting between them. Germline assignment: CDR1 ENHRY and CDR2 SYGVKD. The CDR3 has 15 amino acids. For the CDR3, the DNA is TGTGCCATCAGTAGTAGCGAGAGCTCCTACAATGAGCAGTTCTTC. This encodes CAISSSESSYNEQFF.

The chain uses TRBV3-1 (or the pseudogene TRBV3-2) and TRBJ2-3; a weak D match, TRBD1 (5 bases). Trimming took 4 bases from V and 1 from J, leaving 15 bases between them. CDR1 is LGHDT, CDR2 YNNKEL, per germline (reference sequence). The CDR3 spans 16 residues. This CDR3 reads CASSRSDLGGTDTQYF. The CDR3 DNA sequence: TGTGCCAGCAGCCGTTCAGATTTAGGGGGCACAGATACGCAGTATTTT.

This clone has only one observation. The V gene is TRBV13, the J gene TRBJ2-7, with D perhaps TRBD2 (5 bases). This CDR3 has 13 amino acids. Deletions cut 3 bases from V and 6 bases from J, with 12 bases between. Germline V gene data show CDR1 as PRHDT and CDR2 as FYEKMQ (reference sequence). CDR3 protein: CASSFSGIAEQYF. The CDR3 DNA is TGTGCCAGCAGCTTCTCGGGGATCGCCGAGCAGTACTTC.

This sequence joins TRBV5-1 and TRBJ2-5, with 9 nucleotides matching TRBD2. With V trimmed by 4 bases and J by 4 bases, 8 bases remained unmatched. Looked up from germline, CDR1 is SGHRS and CDR2 is YFSETQ. The CDR3 sequence is 15 residues long. CDR3 coding DNA: TGCGCCAGCAGCCCGCGTGATAGCGGGGGAGAGACCCAGTACTTC. Its protein is CASSPRDSGGETQYF.